This T cell receptor beta chain came from a study of T cells in localized non-small cell lung cancer. Study-level points and caveats: The tumor had only one region sequenced, so heterogeneity remains possible. Peak T cell clonality was found in uninvolved adjacent lung, exceeding tumor. Appearance in adjacent lung was seen for a median about 60 of the top 100 tumor clones.

The CDR3 consists of 12 residues. The germline V and J ends were trimmed by 0 bases and 3 bases, with 2 bases remaining between them. Germline V lookup: CDR1 MNHNY, CDR2 SVGAGI (reference sequence). The protocol was immunoSEQ multiplex PCR, while the TCRdb copy is restricted to in-frame clones and leaves out a portion. The table has some 29,000 clones, approximately 90% seen once; the top ten hold 6.8%. This clone occurred once. Its target is unknown. The rearrangement joins TRBV6-6 to TRBJ1-1; D call uncertain. The origin of this receptor is a male donor aged 60 or over with stage I lung adenocarcinoma. The input for sequencing was peripheral blood, taken before any cancer treatment. The CDR3 bases are TGTGCCAGCAGTTACTCAGACACTGAAGCTTTCTTT. Amino acids: CASSYSDTEAFF.